This T cell receptor (beta chain) was observed in a study of blood T cell repertoires in COVID-19. Looking at the study overall: Acute and convalescent COVID-19 specimens originated in the United States, Italy and Spain. PBMCs, B-cell-depleted T cells, or T cells provided the cDNA or gDNA that made up the material.

In the original workflow: Reference gene primer amplification yielded estimated nucleated cell counts. The protocol was immunoSEQ multiplex PCR, while the TCRdb copy is restricted to in-frame clones and leaves out a portion. V and J calls and clone size are copied from that table; D and trimming were computed from the DNA. The repertoire consists of fewer than 450,000 clones, with approximately 89% occurring once and the leading ten covering about 3.5%. Trimming removed 3 bases from V and 6 bases from J; junction bases left unmatched: 5. This CDR3 spans 16 amino acids. Germline CDR1 MNHEY, CDR2 SVGEGT.

This chain uses TRBV6-2 or TRBV6-3 with TRBJ2-1; 13 bases fit TRBD2. Specimen: peripheral blood. The clonotype was recovered from a woman aged 18-29 years who had recovered from COVID-19. CDR3 sequence (DNA): TGTGCCAGCAGTTATCCCGGGACTAGCGGGACCAATGAGCAGTTCTTC. Protein: CASSYPGTSGTNEQFF.